Listed below are T cell receptor beta chains from one sample, sequenced in a study of CD8+CD57+ T cells in acquired aplastic anemia. TCRdb analysed the reads with MiXCR anew, one entry per CDR3 protein. There are some 150,000 distinct CDR3 sequences in the sample; about 50% occur only once, and approximately 12% lies in the top ten. Sequencing was done on a sample of sorted CD4+, CD8+, or CD8+CD57+ T cells (not recorded which) from PBMCs. The origin of the receptors is a human donor with aplastic anemia. Both conserved end residues are part of each CDR3. A D gene is named only where the DNA matches it firmly. Not every row has a clone size; where given, it reads once, few, many or a size class.

j_call: TRBJ2-2
cdr3_length: 13
d_call: NA
v_call: TRBV7-3
clone_size: few
cdr3_aa: CASSHRDQGELFF
cdr3_nt: TGTGCCAGCAGCCACCGGGACCAAGGGGAGCTGTTTTTT

j_call: TRBJ1-2
cdr3_length: 12
d_call: NA
v_call: TRBV7-8
clone_size: few
cdr3_aa: CASSSGRRGYTF
cdr3_nt: TGTGCCAGCAGCTCGGGACGGCGGGGCTACACCTTC

j_call: TRBJ2-1
cdr3_length: 18
d_call: NA
v_call: TRBV14
clone_size: NA
cdr3_aa: CASSQGPPFSGAPSEQFF
cdr3_nt: TGTGCCAGCAGCCAAGGACCCCCTTTTTCGGGGGCTCCCAGTGAGCAGTTCTTC

j_call: TRBJ2-7
cdr3_length: 14
d_call: NA
v_call: TRBV2
clone_size: NA
cdr3_aa: CASSDRTNNYEQYF
cdr3_nt: TGTGCCAGCAGTGACCGGACAAATAACTACGAGCAGTACTTC

j_call: TRBJ1-1
cdr3_length: 16
d_call: NA
v_call: TRBV2
clone_size: few
cdr3_aa: CASSHNSIRTNTEAFF
cdr3_nt: TGTGCCAGCAGCCACAACAGTATCCGGACGAACACTGAAGCTTTCTTT

j_call: TRBJ1-2
cdr3_length: 14
d_call: TRBD1
v_call: TRBV29-1
clone_size: NA
cdr3_aa: CSVGQGVPNYGYTF
cdr3_nt: TGCAGCGTTGGGCAGGGGGTCCCCAACTATGGCTACACCTTC

j_call: TRBJ2-3
cdr3_length: 17
d_call: NA
v_call: TRBV10-2
clone_size: NA
cdr3_aa: CASSEWIALLITDTQYF
cdr3_nt: TGCGCCAGCAGTGAGTGGATAGCGCTACTCATCACAGATACGCAGTATTTT

j_call: TRBJ1-2
cdr3_length: 14
d_call: NA
v_call: TRBV25-1
clone_size: few
cdr3_aa: CASSDGGPTMGYTF
cdr3_nt: TGTGCCAGCAGTGATGGGGGACCTACCATGGGCTACACCTTC

j_call: TRBJ1-6
cdr3_length: 14
d_call: TRBD1
v_call: TRBV14
clone_size: many
cdr3_aa: CASSPGTGVSPLHF
cdr3_nt: TGTGCCAGCAGCCCCGGGACAGGGGTATCACCCCTCCACTTT

j_call: TRBJ1-5
cdr3_length: 14
d_call: TRBD1
v_call: TRBV2
clone_size: NA
cdr3_aa: CASSEGPGGRPQHF
cdr3_nt: TGTGCCAGCAGTGAGGGTCCAGGGGGTCGGCCCCAGCATTTT

j_call: TRBJ2-7
cdr3_length: 11
d_call: NA
v_call: TRBV29-1
clone_size: NA
cdr3_aa: CSVGVSYEQYF
cdr3_nt: TGCAGCGTTGGGGTCTCCTACGAGCAGTACTTC

j_call: TRBJ1-1
cdr3_length: 14
d_call: TRBD1
v_call: TRBV7-9
clone_size: NA
cdr3_aa: CASSLVRGGDEAFF
cdr3_nt: TGTGCCAGCAGCTTAGTCAGGGGGGGAGATGAAGCTTTCTTT

j_call: TRBJ1-1
cdr3_length: 14
d_call: NA
v_call: TRBV4-1
clone_size: NA
cdr3_aa: CASSQAKGRTEAFF
cdr3_nt: TGCGCCAGCAGCCAAGCGAAGGGTAGGACTGAAGCTTTCTTT

j_call: TRBJ1-5
cdr3_length: 14
d_call: NA
v_call: TRBV19
clone_size: NA
cdr3_aa: CASSQVPINQPQHF
cdr3_nt: TGTGCCAGCTCACAGGTCCCGATAAATCAGCCCCAGCATTTT

j_call: TRBJ2-2
cdr3_length: 13
d_call: NA
v_call: TRBV5-7
clone_size: many
cdr3_aa: CASLAPGLGELFF
cdr3_nt: TGTGCCAGCCTGGCCCCGGGGCTCGGGGAGCTGTTTTTT

j_call: TRBJ1-5
cdr3_length: 13
d_call: NA
v_call: TRBV27
clone_size: NA
cdr3_aa: CASSLGVGQPQHF
cdr3_nt: TGTGCCAGCAGTTTGGGGGTAGGGCAGCCCCAGCATTTT

j_call: TRBJ2-5
cdr3_length: 12
d_call: NA
v_call: TRBV20-1
clone_size: few
cdr3_aa: CSASAGVETQYF
cdr3_nt: TGCAGTGCTAGCGCAGGGGTTGAGACCCAGTACTTC

j_call: TRBJ2-3
cdr3_length: 14
d_call: TRBD1
v_call: TRBV20-1
clone_size: NA
cdr3_aa: CSAVTGASTDTQYF
cdr3_nt: TGCAGTGCGGTGACAGGGGCTAGCACAGATACGCAGTATTTT

j_call: TRBJ2-5
cdr3_length: 15
d_call: NA
v_call: TRBV2
clone_size: few
cdr3_aa: CASRVRQVLGETQYF
cdr3_nt: TGTGCCAGCAGAGTACGACAGGTTCTGGGAGAGACCCAGTACTTC

j_call: TRBJ1-1
cdr3_length: 13
d_call: NA
v_call: TRBV7-3
clone_size: NA
cdr3_aa: CASSSRTNTEAFF
cdr3_nt: TGTGCCAGCAGCTCCCGGACGAACACTGAAGCTTTCTTT

j_call: TRBJ1-5
cdr3_length: 17
d_call: NA
v_call: TRBV6-4
clone_size: few
cdr3_aa: CASSDPAVGYSNQPQHF
cdr3_nt: TGTGCCAGCAGTGACCCCGCAGTGGGATATAGCAATCAGCCCCAGCATTTT

j_call: TRBJ2-5
cdr3_length: 17
d_call: TRBD1
v_call: TRBV3-1
clone_size: many
cdr3_aa: CASSQDTGRGKRETQYF
cdr3_nt: TGTGCCAGCAGCCAAGATACGGGCAGGGGGAAGAGGGAGACCCAGTACTTC

j_call: TRBJ1-2
cdr3_length: 16
d_call: NA
v_call: TRBV6-5
clone_size: many
cdr3_aa: CASSYIAGHSNYGYTF
cdr3_nt: TGTGCCAGCAGTTACATTGCGGGACACTCTAACTATGGCTACACCTTC

j_call: TRBJ2-3
cdr3_length: 16
d_call: NA
v_call: TRBV4-2
clone_size: NA
cdr3_aa: CASRATRARGTDTQYF
cdr3_nt: TGTGCCAGCAGGGCCACTAGGGCGCGGGGCACAGATACGCAGTATTTT

j_call: TRBJ1-5
cdr3_length: 13
d_call: NA
v_call: TRBV5-1
clone_size: many
cdr3_aa: CASRPDSNQPQHF
cdr3_nt: TGCGCCTCACGACCCGATAGCAATCAGCCCCAGCATTTT

j_call: TRBJ2-7
cdr3_length: 13
d_call: NA
v_call: TRBV10-1
clone_size: NA
cdr3_aa: CASSDDLSYEQYF
cdr3_nt: TGCGCCAGCAGTGACGACCTCTCCTACGAGCAGTACTTC

j_call: TRBJ2-5
cdr3_length: 12
d_call: NA
v_call: TRBV2
clone_size: NA
cdr3_aa: CASNRIRETQYF
cdr3_nt: TGTGCCAGCAATCGGATAAGAGAGACCCAGTACTTC

j_call: TRBJ2-3
cdr3_length: 17
d_call: TRBD2
v_call: TRBV6-1
clone_size: few
cdr3_aa: CASSPGLGRGSTDTQYF
cdr3_nt: TGTGCCAGCAGTCCAGGACTAGGGCGGGGGAGCACAGATACGCAGTATTTT

j_call: TRBJ1-1
cdr3_length: 12
d_call: NA
v_call: TRBV29-1
clone_size: NA
cdr3_aa: CSAQPDSFEAFF
cdr3_nt: TGCAGCGCCCAACCGGACAGCTTTGAAGCTTTCTTT

j_call: TRBJ2-1
cdr3_length: 15
d_call: TRBD2
v_call: TRBV11-1
clone_size: many
cdr3_aa: CASSSSGGAGNEQFF
cdr3_nt: TGTGCCAGCAGCTCTAGCGGGGGGGCCGGCAATGAGCAGTTCTTC

j_call: TRBJ1-2
cdr3_length: 13
d_call: NA
v_call: TRBV2
clone_size: many
cdr3_aa: CASSSGTIDGYTF
cdr3_nt: TGTGCCAGCAGTTCCGGGACAATCGATGGCTACACCTTC

j_call: TRBJ2-7
cdr3_length: 10
d_call: NA
v_call: TRBV2
clone_size: many
cdr3_aa: CASRGVEQYF
cdr3_nt: TGTGCCAGCAGAGGGGTCGAGCAGTACTTC

j_call: TRBJ1-1
cdr3_length: 13
d_call: NA
v_call: TRBV20-1
clone_size: few
cdr3_aa: CSARQGLYTEAFF
cdr3_nt: TGCAGTGCTAGGCAGGGATTATACACTGAAGCTTTCTTT

j_call: TRBJ2-7
cdr3_length: 16
d_call: TRBD1
v_call: TRBV12-5
clone_size: NA
cdr3_aa: CASGPRPRDRVYEQYF
cdr3_nt: TGTGCTAGTGGCCCCCGACCCCGGGACAGGGTTTACGAGCAGTACTTC

j_call: TRBJ2-1
cdr3_length: 15
d_call: TRBD1
v_call: TRBV19
clone_size: NA
cdr3_aa: CASSRLGTDYNEQFF
cdr3_nt: TGTGCCAGTAGTAGGCTAGGGACAGACTACAATGAGCAGTTCTTC

j_call: TRBJ2-1
cdr3_length: 13
d_call: NA
v_call: TRBV10-2
clone_size: few
cdr3_aa: CASSNDRYNEQFF
cdr3_nt: TGCGCCAGCAGTAATGACAGGTACAATGAGCAGTTCTTC

j_call: TRBJ1-1
cdr3_length: 14
d_call: NA
v_call: TRBV5-5
clone_size: NA
cdr3_aa: CASSTQWGADEAFF
cdr3_nt: TGTGCCAGCAGCACCCAATGGGGGGCCGATGAAGCTTTCTTT

j_call: TRBJ2-5
cdr3_length: 14
d_call: NA
v_call: TRBV19
clone_size: NA
cdr3_aa: CASSSTRAQVTQYF
cdr3_nt: TGTGCCAGTAGTTCAACGAGGGCCCAAGTTACCCAGTACTTC

j_call: TRBJ2-7
cdr3_length: 13
d_call: NA
v_call: TRBV20-1
clone_size: NA
cdr3_aa: CSAVGHTTYEQYF
cdr3_nt: TGCAGTGCTGTGGGACACACCACCTACGAGCAGTACTTC

j_call: TRBJ2-3
cdr3_length: 14
d_call: TRBD1
v_call: TRBV19
clone_size: NA
cdr3_aa: CASSPRQGRDTQYF
cdr3_nt: TGTGCCAGTAGTCCCCGACAGGGGAGGGATACGCAGTATTTT

j_call: TRBJ2-4
cdr3_length: 16
d_call: TRBD1
v_call: TRBV11-2
clone_size: NA
cdr3_aa: CASSSTGVPVGNIQYF
cdr3_nt: TGTGCCAGCAGCTCGACAGGGGTTCCCGTCGGAAACATTCAGTACTTC

j_call: TRBJ2-7
cdr3_length: 14
d_call: NA
v_call: TRBV7-9
clone_size: NA
cdr3_aa: CASTPVGGTYEQYF
cdr3_nt: TGTGCCAGCACCCCGGTAGGAGGGACCTACGAGCAGTACTTC

j_call: TRBJ2-7
cdr3_length: 15
d_call: TRBD1
v_call: TRBV19
clone_size: many
cdr3_aa: CASSAGTGPSYEQYF
cdr3_nt: TGTGCCAGTAGTGCGGGGACAGGACCTTCGTACGAGCAGTACTTC

j_call: TRBJ1-6
cdr3_length: 15
d_call: NA
v_call: TRBV7-9
clone_size: once
cdr3_aa: CASSLGGSWNSPLHF
cdr3_nt: TGTGCCAGCAGCTTAGGGGGGTCTTGGAATTCACCCCTCCACTTT

j_call: TRBJ2-1
cdr3_length: 15
d_call: NA
v_call: TRBV15
clone_size: NA
cdr3_aa: CATSSYTGTNNEQFF
cdr3_nt: TGTGCCACCAGCAGTTACACCGGGACCAACAATGAGCAGTTCTTC

j_call: TRBJ2-2
cdr3_length: 17
d_call: NA
v_call: TRBV7-9
clone_size: many
cdr3_aa: CASSQNPTGRQNGELFF
cdr3_nt: TGTGCCAGCAGCCAGAACCCTACAGGGCGGCAGAACGGGGAGCTGTTTTTT

j_call: TRBJ2-2
cdr3_length: 15
d_call: TRBD1
v_call: TRBV29-1
clone_size: NA
cdr3_aa: CSATRGQPNTGELFF
cdr3_nt: TGCAGCGCTACCCGGGGACAGCCGAACACCGGGGAGCTGTTTTTT